This T cell receptor beta chain emerged from a study of blood T cells in healthy people across ages. Per the germline V gene, CDR1 is LGHNA and CDR2 is YNFKEQ. CDR3 length: 17 residues. Using a J-beta primer mix together with a sample-barcoded 5' primer, a second PCR was run for roughly 7 to 11 cycles. Using its own MiXCR run on the 5' RACE reads, TCRdb lists one record per CDR3 protein. The sample lists 1,300,000 or so distinct CDR3 sequences, approximately 63% occurring once. The chain carries TRBV4-2 and TRBJ2-4; TRBD1 matches 9 bases. The assigned J gene may be wrong: the sequence end matches TRBJ2-7 better. The sample taken for sequencing was blood. This receptor was taken from a man younger than 35 in good health. CDR3 protein: CASSQEPGQGSPYEQYF. CDR3 nucleotide sequence: TGTGCCAGCAGCCAAGAACCCGGACAGGGGTCGCCCTACGAGCAGTACTTC.